These 7 T cell receptor beta chains share one sample of origin, sequenced in a study of T cell responses to AZD1222 COVID-19 vaccine. TCRdb's table, derived via immunoSEQ multiplex PCR, lists solely in-frame clones and lacks some. The sample has about 110,000 clones, approximately 89% seen once. The sequencing here drew on peripheral blood, taken on day 0 of MenACWY control vaccination. All receptors come from an adult in good health.

The chain has TRBV6-5 and TRBJ2-7; 8 bases map to TRBD1. In germline, CDR1 is MNHEY, CDR2 SVGAGI. This CDR3 spans 15 amino acids. With V trimmed by 6 bases and J by 2 bases, 9 bases remained unmatched. The CDR3 region is CASRIQGVGTYEQYF. The CDR3 bases are TGTGCCAGCAGAATACAGGGGGTGGGGACCTACGAGCAGTACTTC.

The chain uses TRBV6-1 and TRBJ1-5; perhaps TRBD1 as D (5 bases). CDR1 MNHNS and CDR2 SASEGT come from the germline V gene. The CDR3 has 16 amino acids. V gave up 3 bases and J gave up 1 base, with 13 bases separating them. The CDR3 is CASSDPRRGSNQPQHF. The DNA of the CDR3 is TGTGCCAGCAGTGACCCAAGACGGGGGAGCAATCAGCCCCAGCATTTT.

This clone showed up just a few times. The chain has TRBV28 and TRBJ1-1; TRBD1 is a possible D gene (6 bases). This CDR3 is built from 15 residues. The V gene lost 5 bases and the J gene lost 4 bases, with 17 bases spanning the gap. Germline V gene sequence: CDR1 MDHEN, CDR2 SYDVKM. This chain's CDR3 is CASSPRDIRGTEAFF. CDR3 in DNA: TGTGCCAGCAGTCCTAGGGACATTAGGGGCACTGAAGCTTTCTTT.

This clone was seen just once. The chain carries TRBV19 and TRBJ2-7, with TRBD1 identical over 9 bases. The trim removed 9 bases at V and 0 bases at J, leaving 3 bases unmatched. Germline V CDR1 and CDR2: LNHDA, SQIVND (reference sequence). This CDR3 is 13 amino acids long. The chain's CDR3 is CASGQGSSYEQYF. CDR3 DNA sequence: TGTGCCAGCGGACAGGGGAGCTCCTACGAGCAGTACTTC.

The table lists this clone with a count of one. The chain has TRBV6-1 and TRBJ1-5; TRBD1 matches at 10 bases. V gave up 0 bases and J gave up 4 bases; unmatched junction bases: 3. The CDR3 spans 16 residues. Per the germline V gene, CDR1 is MNHNS and CDR2 is SASEGT. CDR3 sequence reads: CASSEAMGQGNQPQHF. CDR3 coding DNA: TGTGCCAGCAGTGAAGCAATGGGACAGGGGAATCAGCCCCAGCATTTT.

The rearrangement links TRBV5-1 to TRBJ1-5; TRBD1 aligns across 7 bases. The V gene end was trimmed by 4 bases and the J gene end by 7 bases; junction bases not matched to a gene: 8. CDR3 length: 14 residues. CDR1 is SGHRS and CDR2 is YFSETQ in the germline V gene. In DNA, the CDR3 is TGCGCCAGCAGCGGAGGGGGCGTCGGGCAGCCCCAGCATTTT. This sequence encodes CASSGGGVGQPQHF.

This clone turned up a few times. This chain joins TRBV3-1 (or the pseudogene TRBV3-2) and TRBJ1-1, with TRBD1 as a possible D gene (6 bases). The V gene's germline CDR1 is LGHDT and CDR2 YNNKEL (reference sequence). V shed 2 bases and J shed 1 base, with 14 bases lying between them. The CDR3 has 16 amino acids. The DNA of the CDR3 is TGTGCCAGCAGCCAACAGACGACAGGACCGAACACTGAAGCTTTCTTT. Protein sequence: CASSQQTTGPNTEAFF.